This T cell receptor (beta chain) was profiled in a study of prognosis after radiotherapy for stage I lung cancer. Across the study: In this cohort, every patient with non-small cell lung cancer was regarded as medically inoperable.

Amplicons of TCR beta CDR3 were generated from genomic DNA by two-round multiplex PCR. Amplification during the initial PCR round employed primers specific to each TRBV and TRBJ gene. MiXCR, applied by TCRdb to the multiplex PCR reads, yields one record per CDR3 protein. The sample contains about 26,000 distinct CDR3 sequences, about 41% of which appear only once. V trimming: 6 bases; J trimming: 13 bases; junction bases outside the gene matches: 14. The germline V gene encodes CDR1 LNHDA and CDR2 SQIVND (reference sequence). The CDR3 spans 14 residues. The count of this clonotype is one. The TCR comes from a donor older than 45 with non-small cell lung cancer. Here the sequenced sample was PBMCs, taken before or after stereotactic body radiation therapy (not recorded which). V gene TRBV19 combines with J gene TRBJ2-1; 8 nucleotides align to TRBD1. The CDR3 is CASSSDRAYNYQFF. The CDR3 bases are TGTGCCAGTAGCTCGGACAGGGCATACAATTATCAGTTCTTC.